This record covers a single T cell receptor (beta chain). The antigen remains unidentified. This CDR3 comprises 15 residues. J was trimmed by 0 bases and V by 3 bases; bases with no gene match: 1. Germline V gene data show CDR1 as MNHNS and CDR2 as SASEGT. The sample comes from a study of cytomegalovirus exposure and HLA in healthy donors. The overall study: Approximately 81% of roughly 400 genotyped donors fell in the Caucasian-associated ancestry cluster. Regarding the study as a whole: Reportedly, TCR beta sequences accurately predicted HLA-A and HLA-B alleles in most subjects.

The PCR was carried out with 60 Vbeta primers and 13 Jbeta primers. Generated by immunoSEQ multiplex PCR, the TCRdb table keeps only in-frame clones and is missing some. The data show fewer than 100,000 clones, with roughly 8.2% seen just once and 2% to 2.5% held by the top ten. This cohort consisted of healthy bone marrow donors. The sequence derives from a man aged 50 to 59 in good health and CMV-seronegative. V gene TRBV6-1 combines with J gene TRBJ2-1; the match to TRBD1 covers 8 bases. The source material was PBMCs. CDR3 DNA sequence: TGTGCCAGCAGTGATACAGGGGGCTCCTACAATGAGCAGTTCTTC. This codes for CASSDTGGSYNEQFF.